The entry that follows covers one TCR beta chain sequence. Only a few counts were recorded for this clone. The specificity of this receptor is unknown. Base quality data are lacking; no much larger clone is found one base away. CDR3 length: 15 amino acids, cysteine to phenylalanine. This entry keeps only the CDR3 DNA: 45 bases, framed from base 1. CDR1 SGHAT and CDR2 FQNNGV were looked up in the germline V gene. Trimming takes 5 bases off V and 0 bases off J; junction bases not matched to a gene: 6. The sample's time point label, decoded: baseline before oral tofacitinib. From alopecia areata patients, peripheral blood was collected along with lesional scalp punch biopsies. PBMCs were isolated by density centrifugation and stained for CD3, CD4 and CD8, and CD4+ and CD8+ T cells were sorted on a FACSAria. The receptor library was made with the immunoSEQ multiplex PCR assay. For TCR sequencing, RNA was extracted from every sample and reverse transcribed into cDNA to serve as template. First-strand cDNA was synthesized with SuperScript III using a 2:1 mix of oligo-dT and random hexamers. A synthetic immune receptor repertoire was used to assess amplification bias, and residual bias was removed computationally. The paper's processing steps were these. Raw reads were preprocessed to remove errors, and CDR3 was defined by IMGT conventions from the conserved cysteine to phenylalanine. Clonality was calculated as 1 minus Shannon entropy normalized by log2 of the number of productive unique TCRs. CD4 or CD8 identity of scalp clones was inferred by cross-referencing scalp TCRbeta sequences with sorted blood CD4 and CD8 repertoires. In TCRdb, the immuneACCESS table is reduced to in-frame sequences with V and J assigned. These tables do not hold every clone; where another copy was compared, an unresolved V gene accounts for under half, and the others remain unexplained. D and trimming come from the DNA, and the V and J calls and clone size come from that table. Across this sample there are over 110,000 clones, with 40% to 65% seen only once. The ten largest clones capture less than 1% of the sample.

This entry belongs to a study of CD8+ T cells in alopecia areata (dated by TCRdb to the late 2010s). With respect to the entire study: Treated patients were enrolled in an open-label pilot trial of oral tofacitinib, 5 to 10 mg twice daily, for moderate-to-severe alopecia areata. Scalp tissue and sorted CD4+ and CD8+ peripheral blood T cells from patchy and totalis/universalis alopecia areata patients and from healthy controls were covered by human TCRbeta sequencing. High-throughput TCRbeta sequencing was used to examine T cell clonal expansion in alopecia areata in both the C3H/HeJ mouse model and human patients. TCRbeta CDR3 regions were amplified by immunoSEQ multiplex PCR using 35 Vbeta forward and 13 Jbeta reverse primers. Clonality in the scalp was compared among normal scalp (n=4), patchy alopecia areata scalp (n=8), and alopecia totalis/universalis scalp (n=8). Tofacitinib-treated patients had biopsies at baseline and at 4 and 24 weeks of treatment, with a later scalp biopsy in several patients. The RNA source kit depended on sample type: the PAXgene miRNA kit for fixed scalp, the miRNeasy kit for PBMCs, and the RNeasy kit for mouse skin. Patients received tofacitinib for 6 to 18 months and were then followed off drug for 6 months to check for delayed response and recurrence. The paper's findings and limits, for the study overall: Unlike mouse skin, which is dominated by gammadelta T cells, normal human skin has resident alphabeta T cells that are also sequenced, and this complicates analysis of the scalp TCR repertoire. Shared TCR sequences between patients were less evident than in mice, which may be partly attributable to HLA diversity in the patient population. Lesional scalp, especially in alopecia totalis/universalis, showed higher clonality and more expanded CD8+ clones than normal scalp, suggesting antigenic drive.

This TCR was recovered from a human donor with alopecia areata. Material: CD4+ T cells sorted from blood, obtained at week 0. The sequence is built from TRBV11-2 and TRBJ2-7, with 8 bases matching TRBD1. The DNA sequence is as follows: TGTGCCAGCAGCGCCCGGGACAGGAGCTCCTACGAGCAGTACTTC. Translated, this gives CASSARDRSSYEQYF.